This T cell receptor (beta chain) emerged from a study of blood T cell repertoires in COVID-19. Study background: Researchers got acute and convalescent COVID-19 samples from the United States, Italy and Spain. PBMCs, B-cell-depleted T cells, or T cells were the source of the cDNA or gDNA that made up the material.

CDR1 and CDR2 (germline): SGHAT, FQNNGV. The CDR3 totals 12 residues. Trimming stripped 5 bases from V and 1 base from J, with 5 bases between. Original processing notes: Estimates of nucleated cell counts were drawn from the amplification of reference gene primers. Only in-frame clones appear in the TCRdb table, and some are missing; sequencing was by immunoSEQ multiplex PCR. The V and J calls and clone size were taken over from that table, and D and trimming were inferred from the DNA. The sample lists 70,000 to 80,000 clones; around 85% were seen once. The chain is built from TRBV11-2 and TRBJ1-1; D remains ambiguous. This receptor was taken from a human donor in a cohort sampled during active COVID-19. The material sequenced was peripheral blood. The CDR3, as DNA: TGTGCCAGCAGCCCCCAGAACACTGAAGCTTTCTTT. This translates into CASSPQNTEAFF.